These 14 T cell receptor beta chains share one sample of origin, sequenced in a study of shared clonotypes between healthy human individuals. TCRdb's table, derived via immunoSEQ multiplex PCR, lists solely in-frame clones and lacks some. The sample includes a few hundred thousand clones, more than 95% of them seen just once. The source material was naive CD4+ T cells sorted from blood. Subset: CD45RA+ positively selected. These receptors were obtained from a woman aged 25 to 39 in good health.

The chain joins TRBV5-6 to TRBJ1-3; D remains unclear. CDR1 SGHDT and CDR2 YYEEEE come from the germline V gene. Trimming cost V 4 bases and J 0 bases, with 14 bases left between them. There are 16 residues in the CDR3. The CDR3 loop is CASSLYGSLSGNTIYF. Here the CDR3 DNA reads TGTGCCAGCAGCCTCTACGGAAGCCTCTCTGGAAACACCATATATTTT. Full variable domain (remainder filled in from reference TRBV5-6 and TRBJ1-3): DAGVTQSPTHLIKTRGQQVTLRCSPKSGHDTVSWYQQALGQGPQFIFQYYEEEERQRGNFPDRFSGHQFPNYSSELNVNALLLGDSALYLCASSLYGSLSGNTIYFGEGSWLTVV.

The J gene is TRBJ2-2, the V gene TRBV5-5, with 7 bases that match TRBD2. Germline values: CDR1 SGHKS, CDR2 YYEKEE (reference sequence). Trimming cost V 0 bases and J 2 bases; bases outside gene matches: 4. The CDR3 spans 16 residues. The CDR3 reads CASSLAPSGNTGELFF. CDR3 coding DNA: TGTGCCAGCAGCTTGGCCCCTAGCGGAAACACCGGGGAGCTGTTTTTT.

The count of this clone is one. The chain joins TRBV4-1 to TRBJ1-1; D is perhaps TRBD1 (5 bases). V gave up 2 bases and J gave up 1 base, with 14 bases separating them. CDR1 and CDR2 from the germline V gene are MGHRA and YSYEKL. This CDR3 has 16 amino acids. CDR3 loop: CASSQISGGPNTEAFF. The CDR3 nucleotides read TGCGCCAGCAGCCAAATATCCGGGGGACCGAACACTGAAGCTTTCTTT.

Worth noting for this clone: At the DNA level, this CDR3 is encoded by other sequences in the same sample as well. CDR3 sequence (DNA): TGTGCCAGTAGCCTTAGCGGGAGCTCCTACGAGCAGTACTTC. This codes for CASSLSGSSYEQYF. The rearrangement joins TRBV19 to TRBJ2-7, with TRBD2 matching 9 bases. This CDR3 spans 14 amino acids. V lost 6 bases to trimming and J lost 0 bases; unmatched junction nucleotides: 3. The germline V gene encodes CDR1 LNHDA and CDR2 SQIVND (reference sequence). Full variable domain (remainder filled in from reference TRBV19 and TRBJ2-7): DGGITQSPKYLFRKEGQNVTLSCEQNLNHDAMYWYRQDPGQGLRLIYYSQIVNDFQKGDIAEGYSVSREKKESFPLTVTSAQKNPTAFYLCASSLSGSSYEQYFGPGTRLTVT.

This clone was counted once. The chain combines TRBV28 with TRBJ2-7; 7 positions match TRBD1. The J segment lost 2 bases and the V segment lost 5 bases, leaving 6 bases of the junction unmatched. Germline CDR1 and CDR2: MDHEN and SYDVKM. The CDR3 sequence is 14 residues long. The CDR3 here is CASSLHGTAYEQYF. CDR3 sequence (DNA): TGTGCCAGCAGTCTGCACGGGACAGCCTACGAGCAGTACTTC.

The chain has TRBV14 and TRBJ2-7, with no clear D. V was pared by 0 bases and J by 5 bases, with 14 bases between. The CDR3 is 15 amino acids. Germline CDR1 and CDR2: SGHDN and FVKESK. The CDR3 protein is CASSQEFGGPHEQYF. DNA for the CDR3: TGTGCCAGCAGCCAAGAATTTGGCGGACCACACGAGCAGTACTTC. Together with reference TRBV14 and TRBJ2-7, the CDR3 gives the full variable domain: EAGVTQFPSHSVIEKGQTVTLRCDPISGHDNLYWYRRVMGKEIKFLLHFVKESKQDESGMPNNRFLAERTGGTYSTLKVQPAELEDSGVYFCASSQEFGGPHEQYFGPGTRLTVT.

The V call is TRBV6-6, the J call TRBJ2-7, with D possibly being TRBD1 (5 bases). CDR3 size: 13 residues. Germline V gene lookup returns CDR1 MNHNY and CDR2 SVGAGI (reference sequence). Trimming cost V 5 bases and J 5 bases, with 13 bases left between them. DNA for the CDR3: TGTGCCAGCAGTAAAATAGGACACCACGAGCAGTACTTC. Amino acids: CASSKIGHHEQYF.

Turning to this clone: At the DNA level, this CDR3 is encoded by other sequences in the same sample as well. The chain is built from TRBV7-9 and TRBJ2-2; D gene uncertain. Trimming pared 4 bases from V and 0 bases from J, leaving 0 bases between. CDR1 is SEHNR and CDR2 is FQNEAQ in the germline V gene (reference sequence). This CDR3 has 12 residues. This CDR3 reads CASSSNTGELFF. CDR3 nucleotides: TGTGCCAGCAGCTCGAACACCGGGGAGCTGTTTTTT.

This clone has a single count. The chain couples TRBV27 to TRBJ2-2, with 7 bases fitting TRBD2. The CDR3 has 16 residues. Germline V CDR1 and CDR2: MNHEY, SMNVEV (reference sequence). After removal of 6 bases from V and 4 bases from J, the junction contained 11 bases not matched to a gene. The chain's CDR3 is CASSPLGGRSTGELFF. The CDR3 region has the DNA TGTGCCAGCAGCCCGTTGGGAGGGAGGAGCACCGGGGAGCTGTTTTTT.

The chain is built from TRBV2 and TRBJ1-1, with D perhaps matching TRBD1 (5 bases). V lost 10 bases, J lost 10 bases, and 19 bases lay in between. Germline V gene sequence: CDR1 SNHLY, CDR2 FYNNEI. The CDR3 contains 12 residues. CDR3 in amino acids: CATHFEGIRAFF. The CDR3 DNA follows: TGTGCCACCCACTTTGAGGGGATCCGAGCTTTCTTT.

The gene calls are TRBV19 and TRBJ1-1; 9 positions match TRBD1. The ends lost 2 bases at V and 0 bases at J; junction bases unmatched: 4. The CDR3 length is 16 residues. Germline CDR1 is LNHDA and CDR2 is SQIVND (reference sequence). The CDR3 sequence: CASSILGTGMNTEAFF. The CDR3 DNA sequence: TGTGCCAGTAGTATACTGGGGACAGGGATGAACACTGAAGCTTTCTTT.

The V call is TRBV5-1, the J call TRBJ2-4; 9 positions agree with TRBD1. Germline V CDR1 and CDR2: SGHRS, YFSETQ. With 1 base clipped from V and 9 bases from J, the junction kept 5 bases outside the gene matches. This CDR3 contains 14 residues. CDR3 DNA sequence: TGCGCCAGCAGCTTGCAGACAGGGGGGCGCATTCAGTACTTC. Its protein product is CASSLQTGGRIQYF.

The V call is TRBV28, the J call TRBJ2-7; D uncertain. Germline V CDR1 and CDR2: MDHEN, SYDVKM. V lost 7 bases to trimming and J lost 3 bases, with 19 bases between them. The CDR3 covers 15 residues. CDR3 protein: CASTFSGFSGYEQYF. The CDR3 DNA follows: TGTGCCAGCACGTTCTCCGGGTTTTCAGGCTACGAGCAGTACTTC.

To note about this clone: The conserved final phenylalanine or tryptophan is absent from the CDR3, which likely points to a read error. The DNA is omitted, as the CDR3 cannot be located on it reliably, and the CDR3 follows TCRdb's listing. V gene TRBV20-1 combines with J gene TRBJ2-2; the D call of TRBD1 is as the table states it, not checked on the DNA. Counting both end residues, the CDR3 totals 10 amino acids. Germline values: CDR1 DFQATT, CDR2 SNEGSKA (reference sequence). This CDR3 reads CSARGAAGSL.